The TCR beta chain described here comes from a study of radiation and T cells in renal cell carcinoma (TCRdb year 2020). Some background on the complete study: Samples came from a clinical trial, in which primary renal cell carcinomas received 15 Gy stereotactic body radiation therapy followed by nephrectomy 4 weeks later. A total of some 55 samples underwent TCR beta sequencing, made up of 26 tumors and about 27 peripheral blood samples. Across all 50 or so samples, 4,016,671 unique CDR3 nucleotide sequences, encoding 2 million to 3 million unique CDR3 amino acid sequences, were identified. Paper-wide results and their limitations: In blood, the top tumor clonotypes increased between baseline and 2 weeks post-radiation and then shrank by 4 weeks, which suggests that tumor-resident clones expanded only transiently. No pretreatment tumor biopsies were available, so the baseline intratumoral presence of clonotypes could not be determined. The single-armed trial design could not address effects of radiation dose or scheduling on the TCR repertoire. Dynamics of the blood repertoire were not tracked past 4 weeks after treatment.

In the paper's terms, the time point label means: baseline pretreatment blood. The sample's treatment or condition, from its label and the paper: 15 Gy SBRT to primary tumor, nephrectomy 4 weeks later. To follow tumor-enriched clonotypes, peripheral blood was collected serially from radiation-treated patients at baseline and again at 2 weeks and 4 weeks after SBRT. All patients had renal cell carcinoma with clear cell pathology. The QIAamp DNA Blood Mini Kit (Qiagen) was used to prepare genomic DNA for TCR sequencing. Samples were included in the analyses only if all quality control checks were passed. With respect to this clone: Its recognized antigen is unknown. No clone much larger than this one lies a single base away; base qualities are absent. Other DNA sequences in this specimen translate into the identical CDR3.

The CDR3 holds 11 amino acids from the cysteine to the phenylalanine. The read is trimmed to its CDR3 DNA, 33 bases read in frame from base 1. At the junction V is shortened by 3 bases and J by 8 bases, with 5 bases in between. Sequences LNHDA (CDR1) and SQIVND (CDR2) are obtained from the germline V gene (reference sequence). TCR beta libraries were generated from genomic DNA with the immunoSEQ kit, following the manufacturer's recommendations. For library preparation, a first multiplex PCR was performed with proprietary primers, followed by a second PCR in which unique barcodes were added, and bead cleanups were performed after each round. Each sample batch included a kit-provided positive control reaction and a negative control reaction. The final libraries underwent checking on an Agilent 4200 TapeStation D1000 ScreenTape, volumetric pooling, and quantification by qPCR. Sequencing ran on an Illumina NextSeq500 with a MidOutput 150-cycle cartridge, using 156 Read1 and 15 Index1 cycles with kit custom primers. The pooled library was loaded at around 1 pM with a roughly 20% PhiX control spike-in. The study's own analysis went as follows. The vendor-processed data were analyzed in R, and a clonotype was defined as all T cells that share the same CDR3 nucleotide sequence. For clone abundance analyses, frequencies were normalized to the 10,000 most abundant clones per sample. Public T cell clones, averaging fewer than five per sample, were removed before analysis. Tumor-enriched clonotypes and baseline blood-enriched clonotypes were defined as those with an abundance difference of at least 32-fold between compartments. Clonotypes expanded or contracted between blood time points were identified with a beta-binomial differential abundance model. The Baroni-Urbani and Buser coefficient was used to measure tumor-blood repertoire similarity, and groups were compared with two-tailed Wilcoxon tests in R. TCRdb re-hosts the immuneACCESS table, in-frame sequences only. Its copies lack some clones; in the studies checked, an unresolved V gene accounts for under half of them, and the cause for the rest is not known. V and J calls and clone size are given by that table; D and trimming were obtained from the DNA. This sample lists roughly 130,000 clones; roughly 90% were detected once. The leading ten clones occupy around 13% of the sample.

Sequenced here: blood, sampled from a patient whose treatment included radiotherapy and nephrectomy. The clonotype was recovered from a woman between 45 and 60 years old with renal cell carcinoma. This chain joins TRBV19 to TRBJ1-5; the D segment cannot be called with confidence. The CDR3 region has the sequence CASSIGEPQHF. In nucleotides, the sequence is TGTGCCAGTAGTATTGGCGAGCCCCAGCATTTT.